The rows below give T cell receptor beta chains drawn from one sample of a study of metastatic and nonmetastatic thyroid tumors. TCRdb re-analyzed the PCR reads using MiXCR. Found here are over 30,000 clones, 15% to 20% of them singletons; the top ten hold roughly 15%. Sequenced sample: tumor tissue. These TCRs come from a female donor with papillary thyroid cancer or a benign thyroid nodule (not recorded which). Some clones in this sample may be carry-over from other donors' samples. Both conserved end residues are part of each CDR3. Each record gives: D gene, V gene, clone size, J gene, CDR3 protein, CDR3 DNA. The D gene is left open where the match is weak. Clone size is given for some rows only: seen once, a few or many times, or a class if the clone is expanded.

d_gene: TRBD1
v_gene: TRBV7-8
abundance: many
j_gene: TRBJ2-7
CDR3aa: CASSPGTGNYEQYF
CDR3nt: TGTGCCAGCAGCCCGGGGACAGGGAACTACGAGCAGTACTTC

d_gene: TRBD1
v_gene: TRBV6-5
abundance: NA
j_gene: TRBJ2-7
CDR3aa: CAGSLHSAGTGKYEQYF
CDR3nt: TGTGCCGGCAGTTTACACTCCGCCGGGACAGGGAAGTACGAGCAGTACTTC

d_gene: TRBD1
v_gene: TRBV30
abundance: many
j_gene: TRBJ1-3
CDR3aa: CALMDRAKSSGNTIYF
CDR3nt: TGTGCCTTGATGGACAGGGCCAAGAGCTCTGGAAACACCATATATTTT

d_gene: NA
v_gene: TRBV20-1
abundance: once
j_gene: TRBJ1-6
CDR3aa: CSARAVRRVHLNSPLHF
CDR3nt: TGCAGTGCTAGAGCTGTCAGGCGCGTCCACTTGAATTCACCCCTCCACTTT

d_gene: NA
v_gene: TRBV4-1
abundance: many
j_gene: TRBJ2-7
CDR3aa: CASSQGPSSLWARYF
CDR3nt: TGCGCCAGCAGCCAAGGACCCTCCTCACTCTGGGCTCGATACTTC

d_gene: NA
v_gene: TRBV11-2
abundance: many
j_gene: TRBJ1-1
CDR3aa: CASTEGLRSMNTEAFF
CDR3nt: TGTGCCAGCACTGAGGGACTCCGGAGCATGAACACTGAAGCTTTCTTT

d_gene: NA
v_gene: TRBV6-1
abundance: medium-sized
j_gene: TRBJ2-2
CDR3aa: CASSNTGNTGELFF
CDR3nt: TGTGCCAGCAGTAATACAGGGAACACCGGGGAGCTGTTTTTT

d_gene: NA
v_gene: TRBV6-1
abundance: many
j_gene: TRBJ1-1
CDR3aa: CASSPQVAGAVAEAFF
CDR3nt: TGTGCCAGCAGTCCACAGGTTGCGGGGGCGGTCGCTGAAGCTTTCTTT

d_gene: NA
v_gene: TRBV2
abundance: many
j_gene: TRBJ1-5
CDR3aa: CASRPQGVGNQPQHF
CDR3nt: TGTGCCAGCAGACCCCAGGGCGTGGGCAATCAGCCCCAGCATTTT

d_gene: TRBD2
v_gene: TRBV27
abundance: NA
j_gene: TRBJ2-7
CDR3aa: CASSFGGGRVGEQYF
CDR3nt: TGTGCCAGCAGTTTTGGAGGCGGGAGGGTTGGCGAGCAGTACTTC

d_gene: NA
v_gene: TRBV6-1
abundance: NA
j_gene: TRBJ1-6
CDR3aa: CASTAGPGKPLHF
CDR3nt: TGTGCCAGCACGGCAGGGCCGGGCAAGCCCCTCCACTTT

d_gene: NA
v_gene: TRBV20-1
abundance: many
j_gene: TRBJ1-5
CDR3aa: CSARDLGRGSLQPQHF
CDR3nt: TGCAGTGCTAGAGATCTCGGAAGGGGCTCCCTTCAGCCCCAGCATTTT

d_gene: NA
v_gene: TRBV7-9
abundance: many
j_gene: TRBJ1-5
CDR3aa: CASSLHSNQPQHF
CDR3nt: TGTGCCAGCAGCTTGCATAGCAATCAGCCCCAGCATTTT

d_gene: NA
v_gene: TRBV5-6
abundance: many
j_gene: TRBJ2-2
CDR3aa: CASSLSLNTGELFF
CDR3nt: TGTGCCAGCAGCTTGTCCCTAAACACCGGGGAGCTGTTTTTT

d_gene: NA
v_gene: TRBV30
abundance: many
j_gene: TRBJ2-1
CDR3aa: CAWSLRLHWGEQFF
CDR3nt: TGTGCCTGGAGTCTTCGACTCCACTGGGGTGAGCAGTTCTTC

d_gene: NA
v_gene: TRBV6-1
abundance: many
j_gene: TRBJ2-5
CDR3aa: CASSGRGWGTQYF
CDR3nt: TGTGCCAGCAGTGGTAGGGGGTGGGGGACCCAGTACTTC

d_gene: NA
v_gene: TRBV27
abundance: many
j_gene: TRBJ1-4
CDR3aa: CASSLIGASPTNEKLFF
CDR3nt: TGTGCCAGCAGTTTAATTGGGGCGAGCCCAACTAATGAAAAACTGTTTTTT

d_gene: NA
v_gene: TRBV27
abundance: many
j_gene: TRBJ2-1
CDR3aa: CASSPGTTNNEQFF
CDR3nt: TGTGCCAGCAGTCCCGGGACAACCAACAATGAGCAGTTCTTC

d_gene: TRBD1
v_gene: TRBV5-1
abundance: many
j_gene: TRBJ2-2
CDR3aa: CASNDQGANTGELFF
CDR3nt: TGCGCCAGCAACGATCAGGGGGCGAACACCGGGGAGCTGTTTTTT

d_gene: NA
v_gene: TRBV4-1
abundance: many
j_gene: TRBJ2-2
CDR3aa: CASSQRNTGELFF
CDR3nt: TGCGCCAGCAGCCAACGCAACACCGGGGAGCTGTTTTTT

d_gene: NA
v_gene: TRBV20-1
abundance: NA
j_gene: TRBJ2-2
CDR3aa: CSAIVAGVELFF
CDR3nt: TGCAGTGCTATAGTTGCTGGCGTGGAGCTGTTTTTT

d_gene: TRBD2
v_gene: TRBV7-2
abundance: once
j_gene: TRBJ2-7
CDR3aa: CASRLAGGISETQYF
CDR3nt: TGTGCCAGCAGGCTAGCGGGGGGCATTTCCGAGACGCAGTACTTC

d_gene: NA
v_gene: TRBV20-1
abundance: many
j_gene: TRBJ1-1
CDR3aa: CSAIPQGNTEAFF
CDR3nt: TGCAGTGCCATACCACAGGGCAACACTGAAGCTTTCTTT

d_gene: NA
v_gene: TRBV18
abundance: many
j_gene: TRBJ1-2
CDR3aa: CASSPRTASGYTF
CDR3nt: TGTGCCAGCTCACCCCGGACCGCCTCGGGCTACACCTTC

d_gene: TRBD1
v_gene: TRBV5-1
abundance: many
j_gene: TRBJ1-6
CDR3aa: CASDVGTGLSPLHF
CDR3nt: TGCGCCAGCGACGTCGGGACAGGGCTTTCACCCCTCCACTTT

d_gene: TRBD1
v_gene: TRBV28
abundance: many
j_gene: TRBJ1-1
CDR3aa: CASSLDRGNLMNTEAFF
CDR3nt: TGTGCCAGCAGTTTGGACAGGGGCAACCTCATGAACACTGAAGCTTTCTTT

d_gene: NA
v_gene: TRBV5-1
abundance: many
j_gene: TRBJ1-4
CDR3aa: CASSSNSRGSGEKLFF
CDR3nt: TGCGCCAGCAGCTCGAACTCTCGGGGGTCGGGTGAAAAACTGTTTTTT

d_gene: TRBD2
v_gene: TRBV6-2/TRBV6-3
abundance: many
j_gene: TRBJ2-1
CDR3aa: CASRAGDLNEQFF
CDR3nt: TGTGCCAGCAGGGCGGGGGACCTCAATGAGCAGTTCTTC

d_gene: NA
v_gene: TRBV9
abundance: many
j_gene: TRBJ1-2
CDR3aa: CASSVSGRGFDGYTF
CDR3nt: TGTGCCAGCAGCGTATCAGGGCGGGGGTTTGATGGCTACACCTTC

d_gene: NA
v_gene: TRBV20-1
abundance: NA
j_gene: TRBJ2-7
CDR3aa: CSAQGPGSAPYDQYF
CDR3nt: TGCAGTGCCCAGGGGCCAGGGAGCGCCCCGTACGATCAGTACTTC

d_gene: TRBD1
v_gene: TRBV3-1
abundance: few
j_gene: TRBJ1-1
CDR3aa: CASSQVPGQAFF
CDR3nt: TGTGCCAGCAGCCAAGTCCCGGGACAGGCTTTCTTT

d_gene: TRBD2
v_gene: TRBV6-2/TRBV6-3
abundance: many
j_gene: TRBJ2-1
CDR3aa: CASSSQDPGTSSEQFF
CDR3nt: TGTGCCAGCAGCTCCCAAGACCCCGGGACTAGCAGTGAGCAGTTCTTC

d_gene: NA
v_gene: TRBV6-2/TRBV6-3
abundance: many
j_gene: TRBJ1-4
CDR3aa: CASSQSGTSEKLFF
CDR3nt: TGTGCCAGCAGTCAATCCGGGACGAGCGAAAAACTGTTTTTT

d_gene: NA
v_gene: TRBV7-8
abundance: NA
j_gene: TRBJ2-5
CDR3aa: CASSFFGRVQETQYF
CDR3nt: TGTGCCAGCAGCTTTTTCGGCAGAGTCCAAGAGACCCAGTACTTC

d_gene: NA
v_gene: TRBV6-2/TRBV6-3
abundance: NA
j_gene: TRBJ1-5
CDR3aa: CASSYKGAGVYQPQHF
CDR3nt: TGTGCCAGCAGTTACAAAGGGGCTGGGGTCTATCAGCCCCAGCATTTT

d_gene: TRBD1
v_gene: TRBV27
abundance: NA
j_gene: TRBJ2-7
CDR3aa: CASSSKQGSSYEQYF
CDR3nt: TGTGCCAGCAGCTCTAAACAGGGGAGCTCCTACGAGCAGTACTTC

d_gene: TRBD1
v_gene: TRBV20-1
abundance: many
j_gene: TRBJ1-1
CDR3aa: CSARDLSDRASEAFF
CDR3nt: TGCAGTGCTAGAGATCTTTCCGACAGGGCGAGTGAAGCTTTCTTT

d_gene: NA
v_gene: TRBV7-2
abundance: many
j_gene: TRBJ1-2
CDR3aa: CASSKTSANYGYTF
CDR3nt: TGTGCCAGCAGCAAAACCTCCGCTAACTATGGCTACACCTTC

d_gene: TRBD2
v_gene: TRBV7-2
abundance: many
j_gene: TRBJ2-1
CDR3aa: CASSLVLAGGIKNEQFF
CDR3nt: TGTGCCAGCAGCTTAGTTTTAGCGGGAGGGATCAAGAATGAGCAGTTCTTC

d_gene: NA
v_gene: TRBV6-1
abundance: few
j_gene: TRBJ2-7
CDR3aa: CASRVEGGTIEQYF
CDR3nt: TGTGCCAGCAGAGTGGAGGGAGGGACAATCGAGCAGTACTTC

d_gene: TRBD2
v_gene: TRBV5-1
abundance: once
j_gene: TRBJ2-7
CDR3aa: CATRPLAGVSYDQYF
CDR3nt: TGCGCCACCCGGCCCCTAGCGGGAGTTTCCTACGATCAGTACTTC

d_gene: NA
v_gene: TRBV7-9
abundance: many
j_gene: TRBJ1-6
CDR3aa: CASSNPAGANSPLHF
CDR3nt: TGTGCCAGCAGCAATCCGGCAGGGGCTAATTCACCCCTCCACTTT

d_gene: NA
v_gene: TRBV7-2
abundance: NA
j_gene: TRBJ2-7
CDR3aa: CVSSLTTGVREQYF
CDR3nt: TGTGTCAGCAGCTTGACTACCGGGGTACGCGAGCAGTACTTC

d_gene: NA
v_gene: TRBV7-9
abundance: NA
j_gene: TRBJ1-5
CDR3aa: CASSFVGGNQPQHF
CDR3nt: TGTGCCAGCAGCTTTGTAGGGGGCAATCAGCCCCAGCATTTT

d_gene: TRBD1
v_gene: TRBV24-1
abundance: medium-sized
j_gene: TRBJ1-5
CDR3aa: CATSEAGTGVHQPQHF
CDR3nt: TGTGCCACCAGTGAAGCAGGGACAGGGGTCCATCAGCCCCAGCATTTT

d_gene: TRBD2
v_gene: TRBV6-2/TRBV6-3
abundance: many
j_gene: TRBJ2-1
CDR3aa: CASSYSVSGGPTNEQFF
CDR3nt: TGTGCCAGCAGTTACTCGGTCAGCGGGGGGCCCACCAATGAGCAGTTCTTC

d_gene: NA
v_gene: TRBV3-1
abundance: many
j_gene: TRBJ2-7
CDR3aa: CASSPPGHRTYEQYF
CDR3nt: TGTGCCAGCAGCCCGCCGGGACACCGGACCTACGAGCAGTACTTC

d_gene: NA
v_gene: TRBV28
abundance: many
j_gene: TRBJ1-4
CDR3aa: CASSEGQRGYEKLFF
CDR3nt: TGTGCCAGCAGTGAGGGGCAGCGGGGGTACGAAAAACTGTTTTTT

d_gene: TRBD1
v_gene: TRBV27
abundance: many
j_gene: TRBJ2-2
CDR3aa: CASSLTRGHDGELFF
CDR3nt: TGTGCCAGCAGTTTGACCAGGGGGCACGATGGGGAGCTGTTTTTT

d_gene: TRBD2
v_gene: TRBV16
abundance: NA
j_gene: TRBJ2-1
CDR3aa: CASSQSASGNQNEQFF
CDR3nt: TGTGCCAGCAGCCAATCGGCTAGCGGAAACCAAAATGAGCAGTTCTTC